This TCR beta chain was identified in a study of T-cell reconstitution after alpha-beta-depleted transplantation in children. Regarding the study as a whole: Fresh T-cell production supplied most of the T-cell counts and diversity seen one year after transplant. About two months after transplant, alpha-beta T cells reportedly came from several hundred expanded graft clones.

The CDR3 has 13 residues. Trimming shortened V by 7 bases and J by 1 base, and 10 bases separated the two germline ends. Germline CDR1 is MNHNS and CDR2 is SASEGT. Turning to this clonotype: Its target is unknown.

The TCRbeta library incorporated unique molecular identifiers. TCRdb recomputed calls from the PCR reads with MiXCR, one row per CDR3 protein. The profile covers around 450,000 distinct CDR3 sequences, with 43% appearing a single time and under 35% taken by the ten largest. This chain joins TRBV6-1 and TRBJ1-1; D uncertain. The receptor was derived from a girl aged 2 to 9 with aplastic anemia, due to receive a stem cell transplant. This specimen was PBMCs, taken before TCRalphabeta/CD19-depleted stem cell transplant. The chain's CDR3 is CASKKQTNTEAFF. The CDR3 bases are TGTGCCAGCAAGAAACAGACGAACACTGAAGCTTTCTTT.